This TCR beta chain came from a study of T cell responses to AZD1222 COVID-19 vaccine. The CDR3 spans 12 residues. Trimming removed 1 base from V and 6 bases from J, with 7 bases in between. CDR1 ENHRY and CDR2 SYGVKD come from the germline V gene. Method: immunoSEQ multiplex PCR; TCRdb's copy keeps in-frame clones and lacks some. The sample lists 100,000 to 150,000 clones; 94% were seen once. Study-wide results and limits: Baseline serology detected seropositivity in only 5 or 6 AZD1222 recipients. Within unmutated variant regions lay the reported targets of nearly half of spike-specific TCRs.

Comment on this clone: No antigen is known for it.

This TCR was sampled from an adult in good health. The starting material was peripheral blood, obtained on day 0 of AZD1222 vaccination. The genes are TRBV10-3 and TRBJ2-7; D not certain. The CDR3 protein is CAISELASEQYF. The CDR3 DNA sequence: TGTGCCATCAGTGAGTTGGCTTCCGAGCAGTACTTC.